This TCR beta chain was sequenced for a study of T cell clonotyping in hematopoietic cell transplantation. Overall study findings and caveats: Recipient TCR diversity dropped after transplant; expanded clonotypes rose from day 30 to 180.

The method was immunoSEQ multiplex PCR; TCRdb's version includes in-frame clones alone and lacks a portion of them. The sample contains 5,700 or so clones, approximately 68% of which appear only once. V lost 2 bases to trimming and J lost 3 bases; unmatched junction nucleotides: 8. CDR1 and CDR2 from the germline V gene are GTSNPN and SVGIG (reference sequence). The CDR3 contains 15 residues. This clone has only a few counts. Its cognate antigen is unknown. The sequence derives from a male patient aged 50 to 60 who had an allogeneic stem cell transplant from an unrelated donor, so the T cells may come from the graft donor. Some clones in this sample may be carry-over from other donors' samples. This material consisted of PBMCs, taken 180 days after allogeneic stem cell transplant. This sequence joins TRBV30 and TRBJ1-1; TRBD1 agrees at 8 bases. The CDR3 reads CAWSQGALRDTEAFF. CDR3 sequence (DNA): TGTGCCTGGAGTCAGGGGGCGCTAAGGGACACTGAAGCTTTCTTT.